This T cell receptor (beta chain) was sequenced during a study of shared clonotypes between healthy human individuals (dated by TCRdb to 2019 to 2021). Turning to the overall study: Three men and two women, aged 18 to 49 years, made up the cohort. For each donor, CD4 naive and CD4 memory were each given three plates, CD8 naive was given two plates, and CD8 memory was given one plate. The study deeply sequenced blood TCR repertoires of about 5 healthy adults to estimate repertoire size and the extent of clonotype sharing between individuals. Libraries were prepared and TCR repertoires were sequenced by different laboratories using diverse techniques, in order to increase sequencing depth and limit assay-specific biases. Each donor's leukapheresis produced roughly between roughly 0.9 and 8.9 billion PBMCs.

CD8 naive samples were CD45RO-negative cells positively selected for CCR7, giving a CD45RA+CCR7+ population that excluded TemRA cells. The donors were healthy, HIV-negative adults with no recently reported acute infections or vaccinations. Every donor was a Caucasian adult living in Nashville, Tennessee, USA. Blood was obtained by leukapheresis, after which PBMCs were separated by Ficoll-Histopaque density gradient centrifugation and cryopreserved in liquid nitrogen vapor phase. Analytical flow cytometry was used to check the purity and quantity of every magnetically sorted T cell population. Each sorted fraction had its genomic DNA isolated and then quantified by UV absorbance on a Nanodrop 2000c. As to this clone: There is no known antigen for this receptor. It has no much larger one-base neighbor in the sample; base qualities were not kept.

Using the deep immunoSEQ assay, TCR CDR3 regions were amplified from genomic DNA by multiplex PCR. Genomic DNA extracted from each cell subset was distributed evenly over all wells of several immunoSEQ 96-well plates, and each plate served as one replicate. For sorted subsets, around 200 ng genomic DNA, equal to 30,000 to 35,000 T cell genomes, was loaded into each replicate PCR. The purified libraries were quantified using a Qubit 3.0 fluorometer, sized with a Bioanalyzer 2100, and then quantified again using the KAPA Library Quantification kit. Every immunoSEQ 96-well plate was sequenced on a dedicated single-read 150-cycle Illumina NextSeq 550 flow cell. The paper's processing steps were these. The immunoSEQ output contained only junctional sequences without quality scores, so filtering could not match that applied to full-length reads. Sequences were annotated with PyIR, a Python wrapper for IgBLAST v1.9, and V/J genes and CDR3 were assigned using IMGT germline references. Reads with weak V/J assignments (E-value above 1e-6), missing CDR3, stop codons, out-of-frame junctions, or ambiguous translated residues were removed. V3J clonotypes were defined by identical inferred V gene, J gene, and CDR3 amino acid sequence. Percentage overlap between repertoires was calculated by dividing the number of shared unique clonotypes by the size of the smaller repertoire. RTK rarefaction, the Chao1 estimator, and Recon v2.1 estimates of unobserved clonotypes were used to assess repertoire richness. Generation probabilities for all TCRbeta clonotypes obtained by the gDNA method from a handful of donors were computed using OLGA. TCRdb retrieved this table from immuneACCESS and kept in-frame rearrangements only. Not all clones are present; in checked studies, unresolved V genes account for under half, and no reason is known for the remainder. V, J and clone size are taken as reported in that table, and D and trimming were inferred from the DNA itself. In all, the sample holds roughly 850,000 clones, and 90% to 98% of those were seen once. 0.2% to 0.25% of the sample is in the top ten clones.

Results the study describes overall, beyond this receptor: Estimated clonotype richness was generally larger for naive than for memory subsets. Pairwise subsampling led to the expectation that sequencing depth would affect the degree of clonotype sharing among donors. Only blood was sampled, and tissue TCR repertoires likely differ from those in blood. Sharing across a handful of donors was observed for about 4.8% of naive CD4, over 3% of naive CD8, 2% to 2.5% of memory CD4, and roughly 0.4% of memory CD8 clonotypes. Clonotypes shared by all four sorted-subset donors showed higher generation probabilities than non-shared clonotypes. Because the study included only a small number of donors, the genetic and exposure-history diversity represented was limited. Rarefaction of sorted-subset datasets indicated incomplete sequencing despite the large sequencing depth.

Sequenced: naive CD8+ T cells sorted from blood. The sample's cell subset or site, from its label and the paper: CD45RA+CCR7+. The TCR sequence derives from a man under 40 in good health.

The CDR3 amino acid sequence is: CASSGGGNQPQHF. The bases are TGTGCCAGCTCCGGCGGGGGCAATCAGCCCCAGCATTTT. This receptor chain uses TRBV7-8 and TRBJ1-5; no confident D gene assignment can be made. V drops 8 bases and J drops 2 bases, leaving 10 bases in between. According to the germline V gene, CDR1 reads SGHVS and CDR2 reads FQNEAQ. Spanning cysteine to phenylalanine, the CDR3 consists of 13 amino acids. CDR3 DNA only is kept here, 39 bases in frame from base 1. Reference TRBV7-8 and TRBJ1-5 proteins supply the regions before and after the CDR3; the full variable domain is: GAGVSQSPRYKVAKRGQDVALRCDPISGHVSLFWYQQALGQGPEFLTYFQNEAQLDKSGLPSDRFFAERPEGSVSTLKIQRTQQEDSAVYLCASSGGGNQPQHFGDGTRLSIL.